This T cell receptor (beta chain) comes out of a study of OX40 agonist ivuxolimab in advanced cancers. Study-wide results and caveats: Also showing low normalized T-cell clonal expansion were some of the nonresponders.

As for this clone: Its antigen is still unknown.

Per germline, CDR1 MNHEY and CDR2 SMNVEV (reference sequence). This CDR3 is 13 amino acids long. V shed 6 bases and J 7 bases; nucleotides not matched to a gene: 7. TCRdb keeps only in-frame clones here, not all; method: immunoSEQ multiplex PCR. The sample includes about 67,000 clones, approximately 80% seen only once; the top ten take 7% to 9.5%. The V gene is TRBV27, the J gene TRBJ1-2; TRBD1 matches at 8 bases. The TCR sequence derives from an adult with an advanced solid tumor such as melanoma, head and neck, liver or kidney cancer. The material sequenced was CD4+ or CD8+ T cells sorted from blood, taken in a trial of the OX40 agonist ivuxolimab. CDR3 protein: CASSQDRDGGYTF. The CDR3, as DNA: TGTGCCAGCAGCCAGGACAGGGACGGTGGCTACACCTTC.